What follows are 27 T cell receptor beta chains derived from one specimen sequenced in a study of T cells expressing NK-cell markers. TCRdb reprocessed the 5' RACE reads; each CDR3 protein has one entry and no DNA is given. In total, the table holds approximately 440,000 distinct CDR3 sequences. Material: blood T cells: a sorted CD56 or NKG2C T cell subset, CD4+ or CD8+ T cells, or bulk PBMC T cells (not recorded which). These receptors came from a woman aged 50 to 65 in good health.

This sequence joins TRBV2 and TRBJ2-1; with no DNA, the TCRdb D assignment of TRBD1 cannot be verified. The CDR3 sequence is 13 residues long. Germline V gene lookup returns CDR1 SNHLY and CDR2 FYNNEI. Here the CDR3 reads CACGTGDFSEQFF.

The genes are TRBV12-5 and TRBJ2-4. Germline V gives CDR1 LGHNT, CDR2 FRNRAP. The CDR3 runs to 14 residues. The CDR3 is CASSLGGAKNIQYF.

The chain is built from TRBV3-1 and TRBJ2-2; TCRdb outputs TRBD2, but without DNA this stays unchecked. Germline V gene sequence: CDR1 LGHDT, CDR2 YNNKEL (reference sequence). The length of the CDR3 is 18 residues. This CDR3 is CASSQWTSGILNSGELFF.

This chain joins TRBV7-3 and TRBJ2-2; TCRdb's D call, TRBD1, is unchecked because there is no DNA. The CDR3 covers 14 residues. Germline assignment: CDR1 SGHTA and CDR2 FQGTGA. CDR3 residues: CASSAQGYTGELFF.

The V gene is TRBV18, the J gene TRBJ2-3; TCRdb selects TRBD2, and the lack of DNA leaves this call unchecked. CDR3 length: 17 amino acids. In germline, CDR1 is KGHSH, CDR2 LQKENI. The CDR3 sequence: CASSPLPGTKITDTQYF. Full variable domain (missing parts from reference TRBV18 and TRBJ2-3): NAGVMQNPRHLVRRRGQEARLRCSPMKGHSHVYWYRQLPEEGLKFMVYLQKENIIDESGMPKERFSAEFPKEGPSILRIQQVVRGDSAAYFCASSPLPGTKITDTQYFGPGTRLTVL.

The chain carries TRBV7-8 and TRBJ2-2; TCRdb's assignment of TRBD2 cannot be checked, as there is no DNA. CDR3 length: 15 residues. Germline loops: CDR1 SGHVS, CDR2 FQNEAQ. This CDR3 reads CASLAGPANTGELFF.

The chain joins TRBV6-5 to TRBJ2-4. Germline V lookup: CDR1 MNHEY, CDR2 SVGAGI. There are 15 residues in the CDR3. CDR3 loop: CASSGLGRQKNIQYF.

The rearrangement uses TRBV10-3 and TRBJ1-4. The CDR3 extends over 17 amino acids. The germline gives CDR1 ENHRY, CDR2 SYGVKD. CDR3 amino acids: CAISESTRVGLNEKLFF.

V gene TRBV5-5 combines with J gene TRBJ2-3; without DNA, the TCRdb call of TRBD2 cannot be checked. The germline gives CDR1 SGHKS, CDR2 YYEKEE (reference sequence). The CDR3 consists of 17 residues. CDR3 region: CASSLTGGRSFLDTQYF. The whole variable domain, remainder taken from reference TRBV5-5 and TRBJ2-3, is DAGVTQSPTHLIKTRGQQVTLRCSPISGHKSVSWYQQVLGQGPQFIFQYYEKEERGRGNFPDRFSARQFPNYSSELNVNALLLGDSALYLCASSLTGGRSFLDTQYFGPGTRLTVL.

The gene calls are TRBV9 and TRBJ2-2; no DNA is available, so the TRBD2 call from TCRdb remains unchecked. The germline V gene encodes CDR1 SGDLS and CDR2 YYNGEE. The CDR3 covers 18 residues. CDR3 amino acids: CASSVPSHGGRDTGELFF.

The CDR3 sequence is CASSGLAGSGELFF. V is TRBV6-2 or TRBV6-3 and J is TRBJ2-2; no DNA is available, so the TRBD2 call from TCRdb remains unchecked. CDR1 is MNHEY, CDR2 SVGEGT, per germline. The CDR3 spans 14 residues.

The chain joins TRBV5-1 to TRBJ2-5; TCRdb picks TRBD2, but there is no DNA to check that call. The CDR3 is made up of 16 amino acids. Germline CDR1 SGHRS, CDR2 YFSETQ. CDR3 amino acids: CASSLSSSAGGETQYF.

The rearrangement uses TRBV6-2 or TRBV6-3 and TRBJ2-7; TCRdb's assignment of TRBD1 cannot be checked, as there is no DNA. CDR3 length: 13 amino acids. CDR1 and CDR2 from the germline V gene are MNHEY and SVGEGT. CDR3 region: CASSSARGHEQYF.

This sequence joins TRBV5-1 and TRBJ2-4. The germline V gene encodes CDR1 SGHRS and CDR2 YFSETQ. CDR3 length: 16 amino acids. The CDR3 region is CASSLGSHTAGNIQYF.

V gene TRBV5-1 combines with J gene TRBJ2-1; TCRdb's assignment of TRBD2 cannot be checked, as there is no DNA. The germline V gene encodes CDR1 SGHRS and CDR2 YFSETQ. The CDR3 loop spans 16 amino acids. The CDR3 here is CASSLDFGRAIDEQFF.

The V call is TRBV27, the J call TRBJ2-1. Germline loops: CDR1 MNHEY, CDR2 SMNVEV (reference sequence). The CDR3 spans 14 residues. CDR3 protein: CASSAWQVNNEQFF.

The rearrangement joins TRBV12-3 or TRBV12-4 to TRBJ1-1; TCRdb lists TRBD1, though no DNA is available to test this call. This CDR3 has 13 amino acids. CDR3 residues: CASRDRGNTEAFF.

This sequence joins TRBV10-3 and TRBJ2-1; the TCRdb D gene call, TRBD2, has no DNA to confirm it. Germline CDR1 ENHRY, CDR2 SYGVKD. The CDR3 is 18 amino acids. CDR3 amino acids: CAISESPPAGVLGNEQFF.

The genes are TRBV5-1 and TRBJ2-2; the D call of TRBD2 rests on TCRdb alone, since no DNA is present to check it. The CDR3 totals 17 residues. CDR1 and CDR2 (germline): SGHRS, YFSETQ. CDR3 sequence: CASTAAAGTLNTGELFF.

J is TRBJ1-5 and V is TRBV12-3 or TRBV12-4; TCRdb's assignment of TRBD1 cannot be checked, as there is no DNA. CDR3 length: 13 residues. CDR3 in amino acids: CASGRRGDQPQHF.

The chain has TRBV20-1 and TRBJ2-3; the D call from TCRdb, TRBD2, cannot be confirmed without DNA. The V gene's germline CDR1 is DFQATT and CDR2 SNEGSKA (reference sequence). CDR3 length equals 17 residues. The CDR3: CSARDLRREGGTDTQYF.

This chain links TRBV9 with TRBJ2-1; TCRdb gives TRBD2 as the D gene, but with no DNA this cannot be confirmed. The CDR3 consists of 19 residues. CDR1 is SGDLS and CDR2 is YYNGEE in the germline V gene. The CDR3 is CASSVGRWLAGAQYNEQFF.

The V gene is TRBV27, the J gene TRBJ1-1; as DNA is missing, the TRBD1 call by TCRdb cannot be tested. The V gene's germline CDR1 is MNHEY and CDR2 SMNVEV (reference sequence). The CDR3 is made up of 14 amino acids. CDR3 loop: CASSLAPSGGAAFF.

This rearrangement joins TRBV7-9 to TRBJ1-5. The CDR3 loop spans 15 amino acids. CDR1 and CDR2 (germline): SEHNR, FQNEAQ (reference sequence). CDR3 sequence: CASSLAGKTSQPQHF.

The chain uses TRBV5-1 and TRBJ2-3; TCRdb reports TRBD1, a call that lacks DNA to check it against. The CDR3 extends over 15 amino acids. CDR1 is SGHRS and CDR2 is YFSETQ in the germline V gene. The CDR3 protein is CASRSLREPRDTQYF.

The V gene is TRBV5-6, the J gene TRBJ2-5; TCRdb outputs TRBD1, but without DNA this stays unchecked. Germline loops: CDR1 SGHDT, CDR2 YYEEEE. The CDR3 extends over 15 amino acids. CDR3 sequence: CASSLNGQGTETQYF.

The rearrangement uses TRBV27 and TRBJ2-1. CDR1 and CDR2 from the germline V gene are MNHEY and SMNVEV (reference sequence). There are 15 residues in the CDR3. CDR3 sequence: CASGFMSTRYNEQFF.